The 15 T cell receptor beta chains in this list originate from one sample, sequenced in a study of blood T cell repertoires in COVID-19. Sequencing used immunoSEQ multiplex PCR; TCRdb keeps in-frame clones, though not all of them. The top ten hold 1.5% to 2% of the sample, which has a few hundred thousand clones, around 89% seen once. The sequenced sample was PBMCs or T cells enriched from blood (not recorded which). Source of these receptors: a woman in her forties who had recovered from COVID-19.

This chain links TRBV19 with TRBJ2-5; D is possibly TRBD2 (6 bases). This CDR3 spans 13 amino acids. The germline V gene encodes CDR1 LNHDA and CDR2 SQIVND (reference sequence). The V end was cut by 6 bases, the J end by 2 bases, with 10 bases between. As DNA, the CDR3 is TGTGCCAGTAGGTCTAGCGAACAAGAGACCCAGTACTTC. Translated: CASRSSEQETQYF.

This chain uses TRBV5-1 with TRBJ1-1, with D unclear. Germline V gene sequence: CDR1 SGHRS, CDR2 YFSETQ. The CDR3 spans 13 residues. Deletions cut 0 bases from V and 4 bases from J, with 7 bases between. CDR3 protein: CASSLDSPTEAFF. The DNA of the CDR3 is TGCGCCAGCAGCTTGGACTCCCCCACTGAAGCTTTCTTT.

The V and J genes are TRBV19 and TRBJ1-4; no clear D. Per the germline V gene, CDR1 is LNHDA and CDR2 is SQIVND (reference sequence). The CDR3 is 16 amino acids. V dropped 5 bases and J dropped 2 bases, with 15 bases sitting between them. The CDR3 spells CASSEPLGGTNEKLFF. CDR3 nucleotides: TGTGCCAGTAGTGAACCCCTAGGTGGGACTAATGAAAAACTGTTTTTT.

The V gene is TRBV2, the J gene TRBJ2-3; 7 positions agree with TRBD2. This CDR3 spans 15 amino acids. Unmatched junction bases numbered 5, after V lost 3 bases and J lost 2 bases. Looked up from germline, CDR1 is SNHLY and CDR2 is FYNNEI. The CDR3 is CASSEWREYTDTQYF. The CDR3 nucleotides are TGTGCCAGCAGTGAGTGGCGGGAGTACACAGATACGCAGTATTTT.

In this sample, this clone turned up a few times. This rearrangement joins TRBV14 to TRBJ1-1, with D unresolved. Germline lookup yields CDR1 SGHDN and CDR2 FVKESK. The CDR3 is 13 amino acids. V gave up 4 bases and J gave up 10 bases, with 16 bases separating them. The CDR3 coding sequence is TGTGCCAGCAGCCGAGGTGACGGGAAGGGAGCTTTCTTT. It translates to CASSRGDGKGAFF.

The chain employs TRBV2 and TRBJ1-2; TRBD1 matches 7 bases. The CDR3 extends over 13 amino acids. V lost 6 bases and J lost 4; bases outside the gene matches: 5. Germline V lookup: CDR1 SNHLY, CDR2 FYNNEI. CDR3 sequence reads: CASRESGGYGYTF. The CDR3 bases are TGTGCCAGCAGGGAGTCAGGGGGCTATGGCTACACCTTC.

This clone appeared once. The chain couples TRBV4-1 to TRBJ2-7; 9 nucleotides match TRBD2. The CDR3 covers 14 residues. CDR1 is MGHRA, CDR2 YSYEKL, per germline. J was trimmed by 1 base and V by 5 bases; bases with no gene match: 3. CDR3 DNA sequence: TGCGCCAGCAGCTCTACTAGCGGGTCCTACGAGCAGTACTTC. This encodes CASSSTSGSYEQYF.

This sequence joins TRBV25-1 and TRBJ1-5; 7 nucleotides align to TRBD1. V lost 5 bases to trimming and J lost 1 base; unmatched junction nucleotides: 2. The CDR3 sequence is 14 residues long. Germline V gives CDR1 MGHDK, CDR2 SYGVNS. The CDR3 loop is CASSQTGSNQPQHF. For the CDR3, the DNA is TGTGCCAGCAGTCAGACAGGGAGCAATCAGCCCCAGCATTTT.

V and J are TRBV5-6 and TRBJ1-6; D not certain. The CDR3 has 17 residues. Between the trimmed V and J ends, which lost 4 bases and 0 bases, there was a span of 14 bases. The V gene's germline CDR1 is SGHDT and CDR2 YYEEEE. CDR3 DNA: TGTGCCAGCAGCCAATGGCTCGGAGGCTCCTATAATTCACCCCTCCACTTT. Translating it yields CASSQWLGGSYNSPLHF.

The chain carries TRBV30 and TRBJ1-4; maybe TRBD1 (6 bases). CDR3 size: 15 residues. The germline V gene encodes CDR1 GTSNPN and CDR2 SVGIG (reference sequence). V was trimmed by 2 bases and J by 7 bases, leaving 17 bases between them. CDR3 nucleotides: TGTGCCTGGAGTACCACCCAGGGGCTAATTGAAAAACTGTTTTTT. Translated, it gives CAWSTTQGLIEKLFF. The full variable domain, its missing parts supplied by reference TRBV30 and TRBJ1-4, is SQTIHQWPATLVQPVGSPLSLECTVEGTSNPNLYWYRQAAGRGLQLLFYSVGIGQISSEVPQNLSASRPQDRQFILSSKKLLLSDSGFYLCAWSTTQGLIEKLFFGSGTQLSVL.

The chain recombines TRBV27 with TRBJ1-5; D is perhaps TRBD1 (6 bases). The CDR3 is made up of 12 amino acids. Between the trimmed V and J ends, which lost 7 bases and 15 bases, there was a span of 19 bases. CDR1 is MNHEY and CDR2 is SMNVEV in the germline V gene (reference sequence). For the CDR3, the DNA is TGTGCCAGCATCCCTCGGGTGGGGGACATGCATTTT. It codes for CASIPRVGDMHF.

This clone appeared a single time. The rearrangement links TRBV5-1 to TRBJ1-2, with 7 positions matching TRBD1. Trimming removed 0 bases from V and 4 bases from J; junction bases left unmatched: 6. Germline V lookup: CDR1 SGHRS, CDR2 YFSETQ. This CDR3 has 15 amino acids. The CDR3 DNA follows: TGCGCCAGCAGCTTGGGTGACAGGGCGATCTATGGCTACACCTTC. The encoded protein is CASSLGDRAIYGYTF.

The chain links TRBV2 to TRBJ2-5; D gene uncertain. The CDR3 length is 10 residues. The V end lost 6 bases, the J end lost 6 bases, and 5 bases lay between the germline ends. Germline CDR1 SNHLY, CDR2 FYNNEI. CDR3 sequence: CASRSKTQYF. The CDR3 bases are TGTGCCAGCAGATCCAAGACCCAGTACTTC.

The V gene is TRBV7-9, the J gene TRBJ1-6, with D possibly TRBD1 on 5 matching bases. The V gene lost 1 base and the J gene lost 9 bases, with 16 bases spanning the gap. The CDR3 runs 16 residues. Germline CDR1 reads SEHNR; CDR2 reads FQNEAQ (reference sequence). CDR3 protein: CASSLERVGGASPLHF. CDR3 sequence (DNA): TGTGCCAGCAGCTTAGAGAGGGTCGGGGGAGCTTCACCCCTCCACTTT.

This clone was seen a single time. This chain joins TRBV27 and TRBJ1-2, with 10 bases identical to TRBD1. With 8 bases clipped from V and 4 bases from J, the junction kept 4 bases outside the gene matches. Germline V gene lookup returns CDR1 MNHEY and CDR2 SMNVEV (reference sequence). This CDR3 is 13 amino acids long. The CDR3 reads CASWDRGGYGYTF. In DNA, the CDR3 is TGTGCCAGCTGGGACAGGGGTGGCTATGGCTACACCTTC.